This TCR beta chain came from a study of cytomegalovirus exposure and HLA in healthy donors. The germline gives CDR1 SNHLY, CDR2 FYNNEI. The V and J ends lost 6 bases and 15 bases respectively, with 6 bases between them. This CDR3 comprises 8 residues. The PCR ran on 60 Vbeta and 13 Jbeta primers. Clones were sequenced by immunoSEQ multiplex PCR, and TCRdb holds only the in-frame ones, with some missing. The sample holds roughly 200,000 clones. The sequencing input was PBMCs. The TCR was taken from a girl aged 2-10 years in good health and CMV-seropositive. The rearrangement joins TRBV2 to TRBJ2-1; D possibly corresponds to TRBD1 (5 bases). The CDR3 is CASRGRFF. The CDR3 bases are TGTGCCAGCAGGGGGCGGTTCTTC. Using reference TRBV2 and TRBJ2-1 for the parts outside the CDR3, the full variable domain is EPEVTQTPSHQVTQMGQEVILRCVPISNHLYFYWYRQILGQKVEFLVSFYNNEISEKSEIFDDQFSVERPDGSNFTLKIRSTKLEDSAMYFCASRGRFFGPGTRLTVL.